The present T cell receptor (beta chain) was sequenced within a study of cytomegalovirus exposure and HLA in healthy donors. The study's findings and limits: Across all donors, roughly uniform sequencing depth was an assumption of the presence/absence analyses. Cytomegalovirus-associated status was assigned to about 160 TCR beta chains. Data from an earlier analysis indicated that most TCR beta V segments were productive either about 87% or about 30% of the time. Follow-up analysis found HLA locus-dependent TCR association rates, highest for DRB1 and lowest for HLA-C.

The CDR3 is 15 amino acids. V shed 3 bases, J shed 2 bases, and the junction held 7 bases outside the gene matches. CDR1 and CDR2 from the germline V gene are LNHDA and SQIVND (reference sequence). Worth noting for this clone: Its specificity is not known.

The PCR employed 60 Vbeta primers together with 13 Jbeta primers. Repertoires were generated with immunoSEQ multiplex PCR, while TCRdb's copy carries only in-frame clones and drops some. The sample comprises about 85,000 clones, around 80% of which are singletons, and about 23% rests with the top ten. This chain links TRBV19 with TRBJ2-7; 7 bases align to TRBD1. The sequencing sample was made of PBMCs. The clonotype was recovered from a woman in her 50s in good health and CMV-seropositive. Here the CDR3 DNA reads TGTGCCAGTAGTATCACAGGGGATGGACCCTACGAGCAGTACTTC. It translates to CASSITGDGPYEQYF.